Given below is one T cell receptor (beta chain) in context. This entry is derived from a study of radiotherapy plus CTLA-4 blockade in lung cancer. The CDR3 sequence is 15 residues long. Per the germline V gene, CDR1 is SGDLS and CDR2 is YYNGEE. Deletions cut 0 bases from V and 0 bases from J, with 8 bases between. The table came from immunoSEQ multiplex PCR; TCRdb's copy has only in-frame clones and leaves some out. Seen here are approximately 77,000 clones, 78% observed once, and the top ten hold 22%. This clonotype was obtained from a human donor with non-small cell lung cancer whose response to radiotherapy plus ipilimumab could not be evaluated. Some clones in this sample may be carry-over from other donors' samples. The sequencing here drew on peripheral blood, taken from a patient treated with radiotherapy plus ipilimumab. This chain joins TRBV9 and TRBJ2-3, with D maybe TRBD1 (6 bases). Here the CDR3 reads CASSVGQGSTDTQYF. Here the CDR3 DNA reads TGTGCCAGCAGCGTAGGGCAGGGGAGCACAGATACGCAGTATTTT.